Listed here are 3 T cell receptor beta chains from one sample, sequenced in a study of blood T cell repertoires in COVID-19 (dated by TCRdb to about 2020). Receptor libraries were prepared by the immunoSEQ multiplex PCR assay. The table was pulled from immuneACCESS by TCRdb, which kept in-frame rearrangements only. Such tables lose some clones; where checked, under half of the loss comes from unresolved V genes, and the rest has no known cause. This sample lists a few hundred thousand clones; approximately 86% were detected once. 0.87% of the sample is in the top ten clones. The sequenced material came from peripheral blood. Receptors were obtained from a human donor with COVID-19, enrolled during active disease. The donor label of this sample is uncertain.

The chain has TRBV6-5 and TRBJ1-3; D perhaps matches TRBD1 (5 bases). The CDR3 has 15 amino acids. Germline CDR1 MNHEY, CDR2 SVGAGI. V lost 0 bases to trimming and J lost 0 bases, with 6 bases between them. CDR3 loop: CASSYSRGSGNTIYF. CDR3 bases: TGTGCCAGCAGTTACTCTAGGGGCTCTGGAAACACCATATATTTT.

DNA for the CDR3: TGTGCCAGCAGTTGGGGGCAGTCAACTCAGCCCCAGCATTTT. Translated, it gives CASSWGQSTQPQHF. The genes are TRBV27 and TRBJ1-5; D possibly corresponds to TRBD1 (6 bases). With 4 bases removed from V and 6 bases from J, the gap between germline ends came to 13 bases. Germline V gene sequence: CDR1 MNHEY, CDR2 SMNVEV (reference sequence). The CDR3 is 14 amino acids.

The chain carries TRBV3-1 (or the pseudogene TRBV3-2) and TRBJ1-1, with TRBD1 identical over 9 bases. CDR1 and CDR2 from the germline V gene are LGHDT and YNNKEL (reference sequence). With 5 bases clipped from V and 1 base from J, the junction kept 2 bases outside the gene matches. CDR3 length equals 14 residues. The CDR3 DNA is TGTGCCAGCAGCTGGGGACAGGGGAACACTGAAGCTTTCTTT. It encodes CASSWGQGNTEAFF.